The sequence of this TCR beta chain was determined in a study of cytotoxic CD8 clonotypes in ibrutinib-treated CLL. As concerns this clone: Its antigen is currently unknown.

The germline CDR1 and CDR2 sequences are SNHLY and FYNNEI. The CDR3 spans 13 residues. Deletions cut 6 bases from V and 8 bases from J, with 16 bases between. Study conclusions and caveats: The study found baseline clonality above age-matched healthy donors, tracking circulating CD8+ T-cell counts.

Clones were sequenced by immunoSEQ multiplex PCR, and TCRdb holds only the in-frame ones, with some missing. Among around 150,000 clones listed, about four fifths were seen once. The source was PBMCs, collected after 12 months of ibrutinib treatment. The chain uses TRBV2 and TRBJ1-2; D is perhaps TRBD1 (5 bases). This receptor was identified in a human donor with chronic lymphocytic leukemia. The CDR3 DNA reads as TGTGCCAGCAGACGAGATGGGGCTCAAGGCTACACCTTC. Translated: CASRRDGAQGYTF.